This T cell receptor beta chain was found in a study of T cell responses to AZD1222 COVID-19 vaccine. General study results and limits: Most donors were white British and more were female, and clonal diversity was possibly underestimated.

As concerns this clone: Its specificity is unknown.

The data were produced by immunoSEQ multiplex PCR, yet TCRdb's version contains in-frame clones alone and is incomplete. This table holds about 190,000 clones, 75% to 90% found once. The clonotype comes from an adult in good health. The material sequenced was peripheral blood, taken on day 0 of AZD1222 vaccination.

The CDR3 loop is CASSQEGGNTEAFF. The CDR3 DNA is TGTGCCAGCAGCCAAGAGGGGGGTAACACTGAAGCTTTCTTT. The J gene is TRBJ1-1, the V gene TRBV7-9; weak D call: TRBD1 (6 bases). Germline CDR1 SEHNR, CDR2 FQNEAQ (reference sequence). The length of the CDR3 is 14 residues. The V and J ends lost 5 bases and 2 bases respectively, with 12 bases between them.